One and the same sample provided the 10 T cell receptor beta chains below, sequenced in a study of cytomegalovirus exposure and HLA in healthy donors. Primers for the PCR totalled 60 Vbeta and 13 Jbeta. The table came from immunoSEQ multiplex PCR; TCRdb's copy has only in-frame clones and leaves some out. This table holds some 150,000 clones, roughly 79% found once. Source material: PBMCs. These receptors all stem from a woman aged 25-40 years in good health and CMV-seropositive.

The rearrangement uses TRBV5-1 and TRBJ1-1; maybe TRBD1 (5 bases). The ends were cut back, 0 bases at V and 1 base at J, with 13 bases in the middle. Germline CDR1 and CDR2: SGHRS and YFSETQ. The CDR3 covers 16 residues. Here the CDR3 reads CASSLDARQTNTEAFF. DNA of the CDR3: TGCGCCAGCAGCTTGGATGCCCGACAGACGAACACTGAAGCTTTCTTT.

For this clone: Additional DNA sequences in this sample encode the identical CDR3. CDR3 sequence reads: CASSLDSNTGELFF. CDR3 sequence (DNA): TGCGCCAGCAGCTTGGACTCGAACACCGGGGAGCTGTTTTTT. V and J are TRBV5-1 and TRBJ2-2; D is undetermined. Trimming removed 0 bases from V and 0 bases from J, with 3 bases in between. Germline values: CDR1 SGHRS, CDR2 YFSETQ. The CDR3 totals 14 residues.

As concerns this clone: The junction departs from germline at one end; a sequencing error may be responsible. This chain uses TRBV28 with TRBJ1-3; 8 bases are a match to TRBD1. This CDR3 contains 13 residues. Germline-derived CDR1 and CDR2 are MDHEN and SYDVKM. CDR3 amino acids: CASSGEGPGQDNF. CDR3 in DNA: TGTGCCAGCAGTGGAGAGGGTCCGGGACAGGATAATTTT.

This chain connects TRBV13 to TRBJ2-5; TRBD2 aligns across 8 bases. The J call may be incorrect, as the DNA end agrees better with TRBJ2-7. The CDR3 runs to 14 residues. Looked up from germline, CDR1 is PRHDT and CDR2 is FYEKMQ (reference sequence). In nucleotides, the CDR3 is TGTGCCAGCAGCTCTACTAGCGGCCCCTACGAGCAGTACTTC. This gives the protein CASSSTSGPYEQYF.

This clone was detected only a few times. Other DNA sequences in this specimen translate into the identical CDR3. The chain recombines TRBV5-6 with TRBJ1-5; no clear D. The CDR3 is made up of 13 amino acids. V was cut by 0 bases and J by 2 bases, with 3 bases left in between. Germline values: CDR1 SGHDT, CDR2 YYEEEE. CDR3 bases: TGTGCCAGCAGCTTGGCCGGCAATCAGCCCCAGCATTTT. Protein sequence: CASSLAGNQPQHF.

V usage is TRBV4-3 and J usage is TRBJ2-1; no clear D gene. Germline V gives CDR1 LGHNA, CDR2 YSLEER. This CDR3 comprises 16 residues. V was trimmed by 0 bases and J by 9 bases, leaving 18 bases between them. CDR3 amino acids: CASSQERYPPRGEQFF. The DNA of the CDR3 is TGCGCCAGCAGCCAAGAGCGGTATCCTCCGCGCGGTGAGCAGTTCTTC.

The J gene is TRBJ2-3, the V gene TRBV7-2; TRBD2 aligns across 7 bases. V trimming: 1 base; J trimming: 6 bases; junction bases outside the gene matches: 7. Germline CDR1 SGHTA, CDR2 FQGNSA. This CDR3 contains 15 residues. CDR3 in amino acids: CASSLGAGVRDTQYF. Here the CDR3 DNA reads TGTGCCAGCAGCTTAGGGGCGGGAGTTCGGGATACGCAGTATTTT. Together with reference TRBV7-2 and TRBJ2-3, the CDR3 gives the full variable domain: GAGVSQSPSNKVTEKGKDVELRCDPISGHTALYWYRQSLGQGLEFLIYFQGNSAPDKSGLPSDRFSAERTGGSVSTLTIQRTQQEDSAVYLCASSLGAGVRDTQYFGPGTRLTVL.

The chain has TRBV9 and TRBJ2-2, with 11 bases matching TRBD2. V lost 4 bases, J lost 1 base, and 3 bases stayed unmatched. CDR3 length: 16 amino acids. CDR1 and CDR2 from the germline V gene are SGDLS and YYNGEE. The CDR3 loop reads CASSSGLAENTGELFF. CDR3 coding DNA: TGTGCCAGCAGCTCGGGACTAGCGGAGAACACCGGGGAGCTGTTTTTT.

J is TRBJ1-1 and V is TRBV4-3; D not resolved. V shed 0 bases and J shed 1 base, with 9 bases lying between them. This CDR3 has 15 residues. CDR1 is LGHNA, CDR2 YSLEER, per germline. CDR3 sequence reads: CASSQDAQKNTEAFF. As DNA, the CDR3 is TGCGCCAGCAGCCAAGATGCACAGAAGAACACTGAAGCTTTCTTT.

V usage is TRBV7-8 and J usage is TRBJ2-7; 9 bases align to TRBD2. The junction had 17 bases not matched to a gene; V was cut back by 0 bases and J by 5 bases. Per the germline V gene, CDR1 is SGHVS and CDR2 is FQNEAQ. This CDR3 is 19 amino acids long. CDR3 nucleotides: TGTGCCAGCAGCTTAGCGGTTTGGTCTAGCGGGGCCTACGTCAACGAGCAGTACTTC. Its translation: CASSLAVWSSGAYVNEQYF.